This record looks at one T cell receptor beta chain sequence and its context. This sample stems from a study of cytomegalovirus exposure and HLA in healthy donors. The PCR contained 60 Vbeta and 13 Jbeta primers. The protocol was immunoSEQ multiplex PCR, while the TCRdb copy is restricted to in-frame clones and leaves out a portion. The table has approximately 180,000 clones, roughly 73% seen once. CDR3 length equals 16 residues. CDR1 SNHLY and CDR2 FYNNEI come from the germline V gene. J gave up 5 bases and V 8 bases, and 10 bases lay outside the gene matches. The rearrangement links TRBV2 to TRBJ2-7, with 15 bases aligning to TRBD2. Input material: PBMCs. This TCR was recovered from a woman under 40 in good health and CMV-seronegative. For the CDR3, the DNA is TGTGCCAGCGGGACTAGCGGGAGGCCGCTGGGGCACGAGCAGTACTTC. This codes for CASGTSGRPLGHEQYF.